This T cell receptor (beta chain) was observed in a study of cytomegalovirus exposure and HLA in healthy donors. Study-wide findings and caveats: Serostatus for CMV was the only available immune exposure information. The classifier was said to identify cytomegalovirus status with high specificity and sensitivity.

The V and J ends lost 5 bases and 2 bases, in that order; junction bases with no gene match: 3. This CDR3 region has 14 residues. The germline V gene encodes CDR1 MNHNS and CDR2 SASEGT. About this clone itself: The target antigen is unknown.

Amplification used 60 Vbeta primers and 13 Jbeta primers. Produced via immunoSEQ multiplex PCR; TCRdb's table is partial and in-frame only. Of approximately 160,000 clones in the sample, roughly 81% were seen once. The sequencing input was PBMCs. The clonotype comes from a girl between 10 and 17 years old in good health and CMV-seropositive. This chain connects TRBV6-1 to TRBJ2-7; 10 nucleotides line up with TRBD1. The CDR3 DNA is TGTGCCAGCAGTCGACAGGGGGCACCCTACGAGCAGTACTTC. The encoded protein is CASSRQGAPYEQYF.